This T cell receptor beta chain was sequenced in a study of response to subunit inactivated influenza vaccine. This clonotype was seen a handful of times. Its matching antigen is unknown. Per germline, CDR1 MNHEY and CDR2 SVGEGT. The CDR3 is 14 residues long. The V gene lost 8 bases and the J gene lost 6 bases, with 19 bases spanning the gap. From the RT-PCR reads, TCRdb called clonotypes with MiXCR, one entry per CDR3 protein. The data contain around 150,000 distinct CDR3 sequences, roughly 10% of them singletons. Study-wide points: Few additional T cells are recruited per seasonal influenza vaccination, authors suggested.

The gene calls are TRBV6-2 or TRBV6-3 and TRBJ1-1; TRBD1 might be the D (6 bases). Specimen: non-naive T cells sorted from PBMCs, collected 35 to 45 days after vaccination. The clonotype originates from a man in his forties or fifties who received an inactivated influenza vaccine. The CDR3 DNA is TGTGCCAGCTGGGAGGTGGGACAATTCGCTGAAGCTTTCTTT. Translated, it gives CASWEVGQFAEAFF.